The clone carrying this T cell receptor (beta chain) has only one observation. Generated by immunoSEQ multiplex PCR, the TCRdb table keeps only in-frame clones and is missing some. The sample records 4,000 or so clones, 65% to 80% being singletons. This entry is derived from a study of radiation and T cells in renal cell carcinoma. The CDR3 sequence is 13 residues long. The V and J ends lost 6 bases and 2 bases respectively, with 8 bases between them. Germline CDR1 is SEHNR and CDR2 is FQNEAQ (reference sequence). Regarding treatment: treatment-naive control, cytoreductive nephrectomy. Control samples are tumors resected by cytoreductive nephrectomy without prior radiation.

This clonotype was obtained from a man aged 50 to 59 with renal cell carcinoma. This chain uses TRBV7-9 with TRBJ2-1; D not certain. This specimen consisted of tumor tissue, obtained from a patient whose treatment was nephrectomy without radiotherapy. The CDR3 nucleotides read TGTGCCAGCAGTAGTGGCGCCTACAATGAGCAGTTCTTC. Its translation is CASSSGAYNEQFF.